Listed below are T cell receptor beta chains from one sample, sequenced in a study of T cell clones after liver transplantation. Produced via immunoSEQ multiplex PCR; TCRdb's table is partial and in-frame only. This table holds some 15,000 clones, roughly 84% found once. Sequenced here: CD8+ T cells from blood, sampled approximately 50 months after liver transplant. These receptors all come from a human patient who received a liver transplant. The T cells may partly be graft donor cells. Both conserved end residues are part of each CDR3. Size tells how often a clone was seen (once, few, many) or the class of an expanded clone, and some rows leave it out.

j_call	clone_size	v_call	cdr3_aa
TRBJ2-7	-	TRBV2	CAIEEVGATSYEQYF
TRBJ2-7	-	TRBV5-4	CASSPDLGGTYEQYF
TRBJ2-7	-	TRBV27	CASSSDRNYEQYF
TRBJ2-3	-	TRBV27	CASSSGGVNTQYF
TRBJ1-6	-	TRBV5-5	CASHPRDSSYNSPLHF
TRBJ1-1	once	TRBV5-4	CASSLVGTEGPFF
TRBJ1-1	-	TRBV7-3	CASSLTVGDTEAFF
TRBJ1-2	-	TRBV28	CASGPRHWGYGYTF
TRBJ2-3	-	TRBV4-1	CASSLSGTISTDTQYF
TRBJ1-4	-	TRBV11-2	CASSILQGATNEKLFF
TRBJ2-5	medium-sized	TRBV28	CASTRGGQGAGETQYF
TRBJ1-1	-	TRBV7-9	CASSPILAGNTEAFF
TRBJ2-1	-	TRBV28	CASSFRGGAYNEQFF
TRBJ2-7	-	TRBV2	CAILDRAAYEQYF
TRBJ2-7	-	TRBV18	CASSPGQGDTPYEQYF
TRBJ2-1	-	TRBV7-3	CASSLGLAGDYNEQFF
TRBJ1-2	-	TRBV19	CASSIGTGTGNEGYTF
TRBJ2-3	-	TRBV29-1	CSVEGGSTDTQYF
TRBJ1-6	medium-sized	TRBV6-5	CASSSQTETHSPLHF
TRBJ2-6	-	TRBV7-3	CASSLSGTGANVLTF
TRBJ2-5	-	TRBV28	CASSLSGGWETQYF
TRBJ1-6	-	TRBV4-1	CASSQEIGDNSPLHF
TRBJ1-1	-	TRBV5-1	CASSLGGNAFF
TRBJ2-5	-	TRBV12-5	CASGFGTSGSSGGETQYF
TRBJ1-1	-	TRBV4-2	CASSQEEALNTEAFF
TRBJ2-7	-	TRBV2	CASSVLEGATYEQYF
TRBJ1-4	-	TRBV7-6	CASRVNRDANEKLFF
TRBJ2-7	-	TRBV29-1	CSVEVKQNYEQYF
TRBJ2-5	-	TRBV19	CASRGPSAQETQYF